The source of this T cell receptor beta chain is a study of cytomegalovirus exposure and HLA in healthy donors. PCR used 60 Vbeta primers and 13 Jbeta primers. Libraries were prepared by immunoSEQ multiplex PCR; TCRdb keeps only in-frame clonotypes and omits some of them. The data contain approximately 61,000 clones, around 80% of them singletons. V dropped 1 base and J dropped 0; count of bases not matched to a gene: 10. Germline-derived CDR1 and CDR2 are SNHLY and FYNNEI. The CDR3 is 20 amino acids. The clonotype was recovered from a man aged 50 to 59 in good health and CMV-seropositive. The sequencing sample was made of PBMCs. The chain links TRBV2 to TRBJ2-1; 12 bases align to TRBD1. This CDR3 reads CASSEVRGTGGSSSYNEQFF. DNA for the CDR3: TGTGCCAGCAGTGAAGTTCGCGGGACAGGGGGCTCTAGCTCCTACAATGAGCAGTTCTTC.